What follows are 12 T cell receptor beta chains derived from one specimen sequenced in a study of regulatory T cells in long-lasting Graves disease. Assembly of TCR beta libraries relied on iRepertoire HTBI primers together with Arm-PCR of CDR3 regions. One entry per CDR3 protein, called by TCRdb with MiXCR from the multiplex PCR reads. The table lists about 400,000 distinct CDR3 sequences, 20% of them singletons. Indicated time point: persistent/refractory GD, antithyroid drugs over 5 years with positive TRAb. From PBMCs, RNA was extracted and then used to make the TCR library. The sample in question was peripheral blood mononuclear cells (PBMCs), obtained when the disease was refractory, from a patient treated with antithyroid drugs. The receptors here all came from a female donor with Graves disease.

This clonotype was recorded at least ten times. V usage is TRBV2 and J usage is TRBJ2-5; 7 bases are shared with TRBD2. CDR1 and CDR2 from the germline V gene are SNHLY and FYNNEI. The CDR3 length is 15 residues. Trimming removed 11 bases from V and 4 bases from J; junction bases left unmatched: 16. CDR3 nucleotide sequence: TGTGCCGGCCCAAGAGTGGGGGAGGGCCTAGAGACCCAGTACTTC. This sequence encodes CAGPRVGEGLETQYF.

With regard to this clonotype: A junction boundary mismatches the germline segment, possibly from a read error. The chain joins TRBV7-9 to TRBJ2-4, with unresolved D. CDR1 and CDR2 from the germline V gene are SEHNR and FQNEAQ (reference sequence). The CDR3 has 12 residues. The CDR3 region has the DNA TGTGCCAACAGCTTAGTGCTGGACATTCAGTACTTC. Its protein is CANSLVLDIQYF. Full variable domain (remainder filled in from reference TRBV7-9 and TRBJ2-4): DTGVSQNPRHKITKRGQNVTFRCDPISEHNRLYWYRQTLGQGPEFLTYFQNEAQLEKSRLLSDRFSAERPKGSFSTLEIQRTEQGDSAMYLCANSLVLDIQYFGAGTRLSVL.

This clonotype was counted at least ten times. The chain recombines TRBV11-2 with TRBJ2-2; perhaps TRBD1 as D (6 bases). This CDR3 has 15 residues. The V end lost 4 bases, the J end lost 4 bases, and 13 bases lay between the germline ends. Germline assignment: CDR1 SGHAT and CDR2 FQNNGV. The CDR3 is CASSSTGTTTGELFF. CDR3 DNA: TGTGCCAGCAGCTCAACCGGGACAACCACCGGGGAGCTGTTTTTT.

The chain couples TRBV6-1 to TRBJ2-5; 12 bases agree with TRBD2. TRBJ2-1 matches the DNA end more closely, so the J call is doubtful. CDR3 length: 15 amino acids. The germline gives CDR1 MNHNS, CDR2 SASEGT. Here the CDR3 DNA reads TGTGCCAGCACTGTGACTAGCGGGAGTAGCGGTGAGCAGTTCTTC. Its translation: CASTVTSGSSGEQFF.

The chain couples TRBV15 to TRBJ2-5, with D perhaps matching TRBD2 (6 bases). This CDR3 has 17 amino acids. CDR1 is LNHNV, CDR2 YYDKDF, per germline (reference sequence). Trimming took 1 base from V and 5 from J, leaving 20 bases between them. CDR3 region: CATSRGESSAPSETQYF. In nucleotides, the CDR3 is TGTGCCACCAGCAGAGGGGAATCTAGCGCGCCCTCGGAGACCCAGTACTTC.

The CDR3 loop is CASSQDRGAGGYQETQYF. The CDR3 bases are TGTGCCAGCAGCCAAGATAGGGGGGCGGGAGGTTACCAAGAGACCCAGTACTTC. The rearrangement joins TRBV4-2 to TRBJ2-5; 8 positions agree with TRBD2. J gave up 0 bases and V 0 bases, and 9 bases lay outside the gene matches. This CDR3 is built from 18 residues. Germline V gene lookup returns CDR1 LGHNA and CDR2 YNFKEQ.

This chain uses TRBV27 with TRBJ2-7; 10 bases agree with TRBD2. V gave up 7 bases and J gave up 5 bases; unmatched junction bases: 5. This CDR3 has 13 amino acids. CDR1 and CDR2 from the germline V gene are MNHEY and SMNVEV (reference sequence). DNA for the CDR3: TGTGCCAGCATGCTAGCGGGAGCCCACGAGCAGTACTTC. Translation gives CASMLAGAHEQYF.

This clonotype appeared a few times. The chain carries TRBV28 and TRBJ2-1, with D uncertain. The ends were cut back, 3 bases at V and 5 bases at J, with 11 bases in the middle. The CDR3 contains 14 residues. Germline-derived CDR1 and CDR2 are MDHEN and SYDVKM. The CDR3 region is CASSFALRNNEQFF. The CDR3, as DNA: TGTGCCAGCAGTTTCGCCCTGAGAAACAATGAGCAGTTCTTC.

This clonotype was observed at least ten times. The V gene is TRBV7-2, the J gene TRBJ2-7, with a tentative D call TRBD1 (5 bases). The CDR3 has 14 residues. CDR1 SGHTA and CDR2 FQGNSA come from the germline V gene. V was trimmed by 6 bases and J by 3 bases, leaving 15 bases between them. The chain's CDR3 is CASSYKVGLYEQYF. The CDR3 bases are TGTGCCAGCAGTTACAAGGTGGGGCTCTACGAGCAGTACTTC.

A few counts support this clonotype. V and J are TRBV19 and TRBJ1-2; 8 positions match TRBD1. This CDR3 region has 16 residues. Germline V gene sequence: CDR1 LNHDA, CDR2 SQIVND (reference sequence). V lost 4 bases, J lost 3 bases, and 10 bases stayed unmatched. The CDR3 sequence: CASSNTGQVGDYGYTF. Written as DNA, the CDR3 is TGTGCCAGTAGTAACACGGGACAGGTTGGAGACTATGGCTACACCTTC. The full variable domain, completed using reference TRBV19 and TRBJ1-2, is DGGITQSPKYLFRKEGQNVTLSCEQNLNHDAMYWYRQDPGQGLRLIYYSQIVNDFQKGDIAEGYSVSREKKESFPLTVTSAQKNPTAFYLCASSNTGQVGDYGYTFGSGTRLTVV.

This clonotype was counted a few times. The CDR3 protein is CASSPGGRAKNIQYF. CDR3 in DNA: TGTGCCAGCAGCCCAGGGGGCAGAGCCAAAAACATTCAGTACTTC. J is TRBJ2-4 and V is TRBV12-3 or TRBV12-4; TRBD1 agrees at 8 bases. This CDR3 comprises 15 residues. With 6 bases clipped from V and 0 bases from J, the junction kept 4 bases outside the gene matches.

This clonotype was recorded a few times. The J gene is TRBJ2-7, the V gene TRBV6-2 or TRBV6-3; D is undetermined. This CDR3 spans 13 amino acids. CDR1 is MNHEY, CDR2 SVGEGT, per germline. Trimming took 0 bases from V and 3 from J, leaving 6 bases between them. CDR3 in DNA: TGTGCCAGCAGTTACTCCGACTTCTACGAGCAGTACTTC. Translating gives CASSYSDFYEQYF.